This TCR beta chain was recorded in a study of cytomegalovirus exposure and HLA in healthy donors. The study's findings and limits: An analysis that was carried out later associated 15,000 to 20,000 TCR beta sequences with HLA alleles at 0.05 false discovery rate. Donors belonging to an Asian-associated ancestry cluster reportedly showed fewer N-insertions in productive TCRs than the 666-donor mean, according to what a later analysis found. The study flagged about 150 TCR beta chains as cytomegalovirus-associated.

This CDR3 contains 14 residues. The germline CDR1 and CDR2 sequences are MNHNS and SASEGT. The V end was cut by 3 bases, the J end by 10 bases, with 16 bases between. Primers for the PCR totalled 60 Vbeta and 13 Jbeta. Libraries were prepared by immunoSEQ multiplex PCR; TCRdb keeps only in-frame clonotypes and omits some of them. The data hold 130,000 or so clones, with about 8.5% observed a single time. Comments on this clone: Its antigen remains unknown.

This receptor was taken from a man in his forties in good health and CMV-seronegative. Sequencing was carried out using PBMCs. The chain combines TRBV6-1 with TRBJ1-5; no firm D call. In nucleotides, the CDR3 is TGTGCCAGCAGTGATTCGGTAGACTTGGGTCCCCAGCATTTT. It encodes CASSDSVDLGPQHF.